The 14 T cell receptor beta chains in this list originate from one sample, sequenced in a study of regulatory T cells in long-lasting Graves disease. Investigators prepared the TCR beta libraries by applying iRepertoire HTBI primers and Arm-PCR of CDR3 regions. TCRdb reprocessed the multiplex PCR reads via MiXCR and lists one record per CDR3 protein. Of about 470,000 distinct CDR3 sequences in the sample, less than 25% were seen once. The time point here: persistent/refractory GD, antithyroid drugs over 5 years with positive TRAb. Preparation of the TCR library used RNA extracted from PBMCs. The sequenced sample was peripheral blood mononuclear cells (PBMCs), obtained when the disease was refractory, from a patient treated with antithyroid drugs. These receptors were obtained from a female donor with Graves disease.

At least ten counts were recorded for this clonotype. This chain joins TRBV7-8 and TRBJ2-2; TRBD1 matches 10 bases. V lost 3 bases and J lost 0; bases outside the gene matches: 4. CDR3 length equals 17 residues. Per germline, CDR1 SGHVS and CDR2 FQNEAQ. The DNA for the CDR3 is TGTGCCAGCAGCTTCCCCGGGACAGGGGCGAACACCGGGGAGCTGTTTTTT. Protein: CASSFPGTGANTGELFF.

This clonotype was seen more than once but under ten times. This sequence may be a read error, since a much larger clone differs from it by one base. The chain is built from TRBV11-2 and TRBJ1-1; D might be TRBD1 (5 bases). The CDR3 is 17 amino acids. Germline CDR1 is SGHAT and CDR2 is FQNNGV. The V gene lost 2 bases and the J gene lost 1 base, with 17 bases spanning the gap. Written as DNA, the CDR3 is TGTGCCAGCAGCTTAAATTACCCCGGGACGAGGAACACTGAAGCTTTCTTT. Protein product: CASSLNYPGTRNTEAFF.

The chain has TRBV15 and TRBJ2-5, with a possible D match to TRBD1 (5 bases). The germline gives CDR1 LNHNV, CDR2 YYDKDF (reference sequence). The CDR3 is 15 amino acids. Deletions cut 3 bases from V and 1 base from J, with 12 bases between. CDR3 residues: CATSSVAGPQETQYF. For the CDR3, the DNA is TGTGCCACCAGCAGCGTAGCAGGGCCCCAAGAGACCCAGTACTTC.

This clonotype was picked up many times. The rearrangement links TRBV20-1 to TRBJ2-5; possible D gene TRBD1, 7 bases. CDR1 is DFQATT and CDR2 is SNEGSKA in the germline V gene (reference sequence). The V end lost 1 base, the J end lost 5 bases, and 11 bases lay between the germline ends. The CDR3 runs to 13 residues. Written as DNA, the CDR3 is TGCAGTGCTAGAGCGGCAGGGGGGGAGACCCAGTACTTC. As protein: CSARAAGGETQYF.

The CDR3 nucleotides are TGTGCCAGCGCTAGACGGGAGACCCAGTACTTC. Encoded protein: CASARRETQYF. This sequence joins TRBV7-2 and TRBJ2-5; D is unclear. V gave up 8 bases and J gave up 5 bases, with 9 bases separating them. The CDR3 extends over 11 amino acids. The germline V gene encodes CDR1 SGHTA and CDR2 FQGNSA. The full variable domain, its missing parts supplied by reference TRBV7-2 and TRBJ2-5, is GAGVSQSPSNKVTEKGKDVELRCDPISGHTALYWYRQSLGQGLEFLIYFQGNSAPDKSGLPSDRFSAERTGGSVSTLTIQRTQQEDSAVYLCASARRETQYFGPGTRLLVL.

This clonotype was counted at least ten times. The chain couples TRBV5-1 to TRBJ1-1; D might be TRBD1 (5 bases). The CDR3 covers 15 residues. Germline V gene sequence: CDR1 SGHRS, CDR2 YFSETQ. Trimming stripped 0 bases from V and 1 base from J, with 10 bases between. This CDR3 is CASSLETDRNTEAFF. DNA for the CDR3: TGCGCCAGCAGCTTGGAGACAGACAGGAACACTGAAGCTTTCTTT.

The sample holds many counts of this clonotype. As DNA, the CDR3 is TGCAGTGCTAGAGATAAATTGAGGGGGCAAGAGCAGTACTTC. It translates to CSARDKLRGQEQYF. The rearrangement links TRBV20-1 to TRBJ2-7; TRBD1 agrees at 7 bases. The V gene end was trimmed by 0 bases and the J gene end by 7 bases; junction bases not matched to a gene: 9. This CDR3 has 14 residues. Germline V gene data show CDR1 as DFQATT and CDR2 as SNEGSKA (reference sequence).

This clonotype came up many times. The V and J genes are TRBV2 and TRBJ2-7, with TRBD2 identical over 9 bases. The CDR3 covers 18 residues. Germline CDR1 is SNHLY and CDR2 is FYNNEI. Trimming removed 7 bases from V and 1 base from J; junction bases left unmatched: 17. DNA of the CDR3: TGTGCCAGCATTCGCTCCTGGCTAGCGGGGACAGAATCCTACGAGCAGTACTTC. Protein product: CASIRSWLAGTESYEQYF.

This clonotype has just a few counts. The CDR3 bases are TGTGCCAGCAGCAGAATAGGACAGGGGGCCGACGAGCAGTACTTC. This sequence encodes CASSRIGQGADEQYF. This chain links TRBV11-2 with TRBJ2-7, with 11 bases fitting TRBD1. CDR1 and CDR2 from the germline V gene are SGHAT and FQNNGV. The CDR3 contains 15 residues. Trimming at V came to 5 bases and at J to 5 bases, leaving 8 bases not matched to a gene. Supplemented by reference TRBV11-2 and TRBJ2-7, the full variable domain reads EAGVAQSPRYKIIEKRQSVAFWCNPISGHATLYWYQQILGQGPKLLIQFQNNGVVDDSQLPKDRFSAERLKGVDSTLKIQPAKLEDSAVYLCASSRIGQGADEQYFGPGTRLTVT.

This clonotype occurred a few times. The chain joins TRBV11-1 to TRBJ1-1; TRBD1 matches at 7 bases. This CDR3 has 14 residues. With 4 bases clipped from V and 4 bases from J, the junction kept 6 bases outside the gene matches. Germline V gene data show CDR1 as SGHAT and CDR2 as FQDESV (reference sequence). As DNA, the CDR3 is TGTGCCAGCAGCTCGACAGGGATAGTCACTGAAGCTTTCTTT. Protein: CASSSTGIVTEAFF. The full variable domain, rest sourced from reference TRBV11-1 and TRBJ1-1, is EAEVAQSPRYKITEKSQAVAFWCDPISGHATLYWYRQILGQGPELLVQFQDESVVDDSQLPKDRFSAERLKGVDSTLKIQPAELGDSAMYLCASSSTGIVTEAFFGQGTRLTVV.

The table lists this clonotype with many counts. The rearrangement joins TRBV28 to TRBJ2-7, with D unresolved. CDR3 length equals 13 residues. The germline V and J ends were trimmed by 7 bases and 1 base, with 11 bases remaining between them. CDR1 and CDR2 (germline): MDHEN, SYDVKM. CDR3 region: CASTLGYSYEQYF. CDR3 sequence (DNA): TGTGCCAGCACCCTTGGGTATTCCTACGAGCAGTACTTC.

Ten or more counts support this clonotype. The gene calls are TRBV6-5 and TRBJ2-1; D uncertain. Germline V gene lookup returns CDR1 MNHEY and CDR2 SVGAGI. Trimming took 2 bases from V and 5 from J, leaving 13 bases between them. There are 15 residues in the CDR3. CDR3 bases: TGTGCCAGCAGTTACGACCCTGACGGTAACAATGAGCAGTTCTTC. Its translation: CASSYDPDGNNEQFF.

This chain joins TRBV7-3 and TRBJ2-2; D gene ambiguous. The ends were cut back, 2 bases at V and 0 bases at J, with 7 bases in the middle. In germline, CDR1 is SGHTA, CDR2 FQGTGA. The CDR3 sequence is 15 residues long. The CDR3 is CASSLGRANTGELFF. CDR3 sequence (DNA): TGTGCCAGCAGCTTAGGTCGCGCGAACACCGGGGAGCTGTTTTTT.

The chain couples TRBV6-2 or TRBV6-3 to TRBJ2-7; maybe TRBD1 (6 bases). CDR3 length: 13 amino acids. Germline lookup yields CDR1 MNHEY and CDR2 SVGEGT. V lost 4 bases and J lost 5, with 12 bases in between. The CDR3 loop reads CASSLQGYDEQYF. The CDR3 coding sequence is TGTGCCAGCAGTTTACAGGGTTATGACGAGCAGTACTTC.